The 14 T cell receptor beta chains below all came from one sample that was sequenced in a study of T cell responses to AZD1222 COVID-19 vaccine. The assay was immunoSEQ multiplex PCR, and TCRdb's table has in-frame clones only and misses some. The sample has roughly 150,000 clones, approximately 90% seen once; the top ten hold over 8.5%. The sequencing used peripheral blood, collected 28 days after the second AZD1222 dose. The receptors were gathered from an adult who received the AZD1222 COVID-19 vaccine.

The rearrangement links TRBV7-8 to TRBJ2-1, with D possibly being TRBD1 (7 bases). The CDR3 has 12 amino acids. Trimming took 5 bases from V and 10 from J, leaving 12 bases between them. Germline CDR1 SGHVS, CDR2 FQNEAQ. CDR3 sequence reads: CASSGGGVEQFF. DNA of the CDR3: TGTGCCAGCAGCGGAGGGGGCGTCGAGCAGTTCTTC.

The chain carries TRBV29-1 and TRBJ1-2; 7 nucleotides agree with TRBD1. Germline V gene sequence: CDR1 SQVTM, CDR2 ANQGSEA. The CDR3 sequence is 12 residues long. V lost 6 bases and J lost 7; bases outside the gene matches: 8. The CDR3 sequence is CSVKTGVGGYTF. The CDR3, as DNA: TGCAGCGTGAAAACAGGGGTGGGTGGCTACACCTTC.

The chain's CDR3 is CASSLPTSGADTQYF. CDR3 coding DNA: TGTGCCAGCAGCCTTCCGACTAGCGGGGCAGATACGCAGTATTTT. V usage is TRBV7-2 and J usage is TRBJ2-3, with 11 bases fitting TRBD2. CDR3 length equals 15 residues. With V trimmed by 5 bases and J by 4 bases, 5 bases remained unmatched. Germline CDR1 reads SGHTA; CDR2 reads FQGNSA. The full variable domain, in which reference TRBV7-2 and TRBJ2-3 provide the parts outside the CDR3, is GAGVSQSPSNKVTEKGKDVELRCDPISGHTALYWYRQSLGQGLEFLIYFQGNSAPDKSGLPSDRFSAERTGGSVSTLTIQRTQQEDSAVYLCASSLPTSGADTQYFGPGTRLTVL.

The rearrangement uses TRBV6-5 and TRBJ1-4; TRBD1 might be the D (5 bases). Trimming removed 6 bases from V and 0 bases from J, with 11 bases in between. The length of the CDR3 is 15 residues. Germline assignment: CDR1 MNHEY and CDR2 SVGAGI. CDR3 DNA sequence: TGTGCCAGCAGGGCGGGGGGGTCAACTAATGAAAAACTGTTTTTT. The encoded protein is CASRAGGSTNEKLFF.

V gene TRBV15 combines with J gene TRBJ1-1; the D is unclear. The CDR3 is made up of 16 amino acids. Per the germline V gene, CDR1 is LNHNV and CDR2 is YYDKDF (reference sequence). The V and J ends lost 0 bases and 0 bases respectively, with 11 bases between them. The DNA of the CDR3 is TGTGCCACCAGCAGAGAGGCAGCGAGCATGAACACTGAAGCTTTCTTT. Amino acids: CATSREAASMNTEAFF.

The chain carries TRBV29-1 and TRBJ1-1, with D unresolved. This CDR3 region has 13 residues. Germline V CDR1 and CDR2: SQVTM, ANQGSEA. The V gene lost 4 bases and the J gene lost 3 bases, with 12 bases spanning the gap. CDR3 sequence: CSVVLWMHTEAFF. In DNA form, the CDR3 reads TGCAGCGTTGTATTGTGGATGCACACTGAAGCTTTCTTT.

The V and J genes are TRBV2 and TRBJ1-2, with D possibly being TRBD1 (6 bases). CDR1 and CDR2 from the germline V gene are SNHLY and FYNNEI. V was cut by 9 bases and J by 8 bases, with 10 bases left in between. This CDR3 comprises 10 residues. The CDR3 spells CASPGQGYTF. The CDR3 nucleotides read TGTGCCAGTCCGGGACAAGGCTACACCTTC.

V is TRBV28 and J is TRBJ2-4; 7 bases fit TRBD1. CDR1 is MDHEN and CDR2 is SYDVKM in the germline V gene. The V gene end was trimmed by 6 bases and the J gene end by 0 bases; junction bases not matched to a gene: 5. The CDR3 spans 15 residues. Here the CDR3 reads CASSTGVLAKNIQYF. CDR3 coding DNA: TGTGCCAGCAGCACAGGGGTGCTAGCCAAAAACATTCAGTACTTC.

V usage is TRBV18 and J usage is TRBJ1-1; a possible D gene is TRBD1 (5 bases). V was clipped by 0 bases and J by 5 bases, with 13 bases between them. CDR3 length equals 15 residues. Germline CDR1 reads KGHSH; CDR2 reads LQKENI. In DNA, the CDR3 is TGTGCCAGCTCACCACCGGTCCCATCAGGGACTGAAGCTTTCTTT. Protein product: CASSPPVPSGTEAFF.

CDR3 protein: CASSGGTGDTEAFF. The CDR3 DNA follows: TGTGCCAGTAGTGGGGGGACAGGGGACACTGAAGCTTTCTTT. The chain uses TRBV19 and TRBJ1-1, with 10 bases lining up with TRBD1. V dropped 5 bases and J dropped 3; count of bases not matched to a gene: 3. CDR1 is LNHDA and CDR2 is SQIVND in the germline V gene (reference sequence). The CDR3 runs 14 residues.

The gene calls are TRBV6-5 and TRBJ1-2; no clear D. CDR3 length: 14 amino acids. Per the germline V gene, CDR1 is MNHEY and CDR2 is SVGAGI. The V and J ends lost 5 bases and 3 bases respectively, with 13 bases between them. Here the CDR3 reads CASSPQDWYYGYTF. The CDR3 DNA reads TGTGCCAGCAGTCCCCAGGACTGGTACTATGGCTACACCTTC.

The chain combines TRBV19 with TRBJ1-2, with D unclear. There are 12 residues in the CDR3. V lost 6 bases and J lost 2, with 7 bases in between. Germline V gene lookup returns CDR1 LNHDA and CDR2 SQIVND (reference sequence). The CDR3, as DNA: TGTGCCAGTAGGGACTTAAACTATGGCTACACCTTC. Translation gives CASRDLNYGYTF. Based on the CDR3 plus reference TRBV19 and TRBJ1-2, the full variable domain is DGGITQSPKYLFRKEGQNVTLSCEQNLNHDAMYWYRQDPGQGLRLIYYSQIVNDFQKGDIAEGYSVSREKKESFPLTVTSAQKNPTAFYLCASRDLNYGYTFGSGTRLTVV.

The V call is TRBV30, the J call TRBJ2-3; possible D gene TRBD1, 5 bases. The CDR3 loop spans 12 amino acids. V dropped 1 base and J dropped 8 bases, with 10 bases sitting between them. Germline V gene lookup returns CDR1 GTSNPN and CDR2 SVGIG (reference sequence). The CDR3 here is CAWSATGGTQYF. For the CDR3, the DNA is TGTGCCTGGAGTGCCACAGGCGGTACGCAGTATTTT.

DNA of the CDR3: TGTGCCGCAGGGTACCTTGAAGCTTTCTTT. Protein: CAAGYLEAFF. The chain couples TRBV27 to TRBJ1-1; possibly TRBD1 for D (5 bases). V was clipped by 11 bases and J by 7 bases, with 11 bases between them. The CDR3 has 10 residues. Germline lookup yields CDR1 MNHEY and CDR2 SMNVEV (reference sequence).